The rows below give T cell receptor beta chains drawn from one sample of a study of blood T cell repertoires in COVID-19. Profiling relied on immunoSEQ multiplex PCR, and the TCRdb table lists in-frame clones only, not all of them. There are hundreds of thousands of clones in the sample; roughly 87% occur only once, and 2.5% to 3% lies in the top ten. The source material was PBMCs or T cells enriched from blood (not recorded which). The receptors shown here come from a woman aged 25 to 45 who had recovered from COVID-19. Both conserved end residues are part of each CDR3. The D gene is left open where the match is weak. The size entry is marked missing in some rows and otherwise reads once, few, many or a size class.

>TRBJ1-2|TRBD1|TRBV7-9|-
CASSLGGTGGRYGYTF
TGTGCCAGCAGCTTAGGCGGGACAGGGGGTCGCTATGGCTACACCTTC
>TRBJ2-1|TRBD2|TRBV3-1/TRBV3-2|-
CASTPGRTQRGFQREQFF
TGTGCCAGCACCCCGGGGCGAACTCAGCGGGGGTTCCAGAGGGAGCAGTTCTTC
>TRBJ2-7|TRBD2|TRBV4-1|-
CASSHGLAGDYEQYF
TGCGCCAGCAGCCATGGACTAGCGGGGGACTACGAGCAGTACTTC
>TRBJ1-4|-|TRBV3-1/TRBV3-2|-
CASSQDRGALNEKLFF
TGTGCCAGCAGCCAAGATCGGGGGGCCCTTAATGAAAAACTGTTTTTT
>TRBJ1-2|-|TRBV28|-
CASSSGQANYGYTF
TGTGCCAGCAGCTCCGGACAAGCTAACTATGGCTACACCTTC
>TRBJ2-3|TRBD1|TRBV11-3|few
CASSLGSWTGKTDTQYF
TGTGCCAGCAGCTTAGGCTCCTGGACAGGGAAGACAGATACGCAGTATTTT
>TRBJ1-1|-|TRBV10-3|-
CATLGGFEAFF
TGTGCCACCCTGGGGGGGTTTGAAGCTTTCTTT
>TRBJ2-5|-|TRBV15|-
CATSRDRGQETQYF
TGTGCCACCAGCAGAGACAGGGGACAAGAGACCCAGTACTTC
>TRBJ1-4|-|TRBV6-5|-
CASSPATNEKLFF
TGTGCCAGCAGTCCTGCAACTAATGAAAAACTGTTTTTT
>TRBJ1-4|TRBD1|TRBV19|-
CASSIDLTGGTTNEKLFF
TGTGCCAGTAGTATAGATCTGACAGGGGGGACAACTAATGAAAAACTGTTTTTT
>TRBJ2-1|-|TRBV4-1|once
CASSQGGSSYNEQFF
TGCGCCAGCAGCCAAGGGGGCAGCTCCTACAATGAGCAGTTCTTC
>TRBJ2-3|TRBD1|TRBV24-1|-
CATSDPQGDGTDTQYF
TGTGCCACCAGTGATCCACAGGGGGACGGCACAGATACGCAGTATTTT
>TRBJ1-4|-|TRBV2|few
CASSERGGLGEKLFF
TGTGCCAGCAGTGAACGCGGGGGGCTTGGCGAAAAACTGTTTTTT
>TRBJ1-2|TRBD1|TRBV13|-
CASSQDREYGYTF
TGTGCCAGCAGCCAGGACAGGGAGTATGGCTACACCTTC
>TRBJ2-1|-|TRBV4-2|-
CASSQVSGGEQFF
TGTGCCAGCAGCCAAGTTTCGGGTGGCGAGCAGTTCTTC
>TRBJ1-2|TRBD1|TRBV25-1|-
CASSPGQGNYGYTF
TGTGCCAGCAGCCCAGGACAGGGGAACTATGGCTACACCTTC
>TRBJ2-2|TRBD1|TRBV7-9|-
CASSLGTGTGELFF
TGTGCCAGCAGCTTAGGGACAGGTACCGGGGAGCTGTTTTTT
>TRBJ1-4|-|TRBV2|-
CASRPAGRDEKLFF
TGTGCCAGCAGGCCCGCGGGGCGGGATGAAAAACTGTTTTTT
>TRBJ2-7|-|TRBV7-2|-
CASSSNGATYEQYF
TGTGCCAGCAGTTCAAATGGGGCCACCTACGAGCAGTACTTC
>TRBJ1-2|TRBD1|TRBV28|-
CASTRQGGDGYTF
TGTGCCAGCACCAGACAGGGGGGGGATGGCTACACCTTC
>TRBJ1-1|TRBD1|TRBV10-3|-
CAISVAGQGLRNTEAFF
TGTGCCATCAGTGTTGCGGGACAGGGGTTGAGGAACACTGAAGCTTTCTTT
>TRBJ1-4|TRBD1|TRBV28|-
CASSPSGQGNEKLFF
TGTGCCAGCAGCCCTTCGGGACAGGGTAATGAAAAACTGTTTTTT
>TRBJ2-3|-|TRBV5-1|-
CASSLGGAVADTQYF
TGCGCCAGCAGCCTTGGAGGGGCGGTTGCAGATACGCAGTATTTT
>TRBJ1-1|-|TRBV10-3|-
CAISESDVRVGTEAFF
TGTGCCATCAGTGAGTCCGACGTCAGGGTGGGAACTGAAGCTTTCTTT
>TRBJ1-1|-|TRBV10-2|-
CASSGTLGTEAFF
TGCGCCAGCAGTGGGACTTTAGGCACTGAAGCTTTCTTT
>TRBJ1-2|-|TRBV7-9|-
CASSLEYRDGYTF
TGTGCCAGCAGCTTAGAGTACAGGGATGGCTACACCTTC
>TRBJ2-1|TRBD1|TRBV18|once
CASSLTTGGTYNEQFF
TGTGCCAGCTCCCTAACGACAGGGGGCACGTACAATGAGCAGTTCTTC
>TRBJ2-1|-|TRBV13|-
CASSPPQGRLRHEQFF
TGTGCCAGCAGCCCCCCACAGGGCCGTTTGAGACATGAGCAGTTCTTC
>TRBJ2-5|-|TRBV19|-
CASSTRWPASGETQYF
TGTGCCAGTAGTACCCGGTGGCCCGCGTCGGGAGAGACCCAGTACTTC
>TRBJ2-5|TRBD2|TRBV7-2|-
CASSGTSGVQETQYF
TGTGCCAGCAGCGGGACTAGCGGAGTACAAGAGACCCAGTACTTC
>TRBJ2-2|-|TRBV9|-
CASSVPLSGENTGELFF
TGTGCCAGCAGCGTTCCCCTAAGCGGCGAAAACACCGGGGAGCTGTTTTTT
>TRBJ2-1|-|TRBV7-9|few
CASSSPPIPSSYNEQFF
TGTGCCAGCAGCTCCCCGCCGATTCCTAGCTCCTACAATGAGCAGTTCTTC
>TRBJ1-2|-|TRBV3-1/TRBV3-2|-
CASSQDQGSANYGYTF
TGTGCCAGCAGCCAAGATCAGGGGTCCGCTAACTATGGCTACACCTTC
>TRBJ2-1|-|TRBV5-4|once
CASSSRGGGYNEQFF
TGTGCCAGCAGCTCCCGGGGAGGCGGATACAATGAGCAGTTCTTC
>TRBJ2-6|-|TRBV19|-
CATGQRSGANVLTF
TGTGCCACCGGACAGCGCTCTGGGGCCAACGTCCTGACTTTC
>TRBJ2-1|-|TRBV5-1|-
CASSLERQSYNEQFF
TGCGCCAGCAGCTTGGAACGACAGTCGTACAATGAGCAGTTCTTC
>TRBJ2-4|TRBD1|TRBV19|-
CASSRGGWDIQYF
TGTGCCAGTAGCAGAGGGGGCTGGGACATTCAGTACTTC
>TRBJ2-7|TRBD1|TRBV30|-
CAWSGGDRAYEQYF
TGTGCCTGGAGTGGGGGGGACAGGGCCTACGAGCAGTACTTC
>TRBJ1-3|-|TRBV5-6|-
CASSLVGSTSGNTIYF
TGTGCCAGCAGCTTGGTGGGCAGCACCTCTGGAAACACCATATATTTT
>TRBJ1-4|TRBD1|TRBV7-9|-
CASSSEGHRGSNEKLFF
TGTGCCAGCAGCTCGGAAGGCCACAGGGGATCTAATGAAAAACTGTTTTTT
>TRBJ1-4|-|TRBV3-1/TRBV3-2|-
CASSLRGKLFF
TGTGCCAGCAGCCTTAGGGGGAAACTGTTTTTT
>TRBJ2-3|TRBD2|TRBV3-1/TRBV3-2|-
CASSQGGGGEADTQYF
TGTGCCAGCTCACAAGGAGGCGGGGGGGAGGCAGATACGCAGTATTTT
>TRBJ2-5|TRBD1|TRBV18|-
CASSERQGEGQETQYF
TGTGCCAGCTCAGAGAGACAGGGTGAGGGGCAAGAGACCCAGTACTTC
>TRBJ1-4|TRBD1|TRBV19|-
CASRTGVNEKLFF
TGTGCCAGTAGAACAGGGGTGAATGAAAAACTGTTTTTT
>TRBJ2-4|TRBD1|TRBV7-9|-
CSSDRGRDIQYF
TGTAGTTCGGACAGGGGGCGAGACATTCAGTACTTC
>TRBJ2-4|TRBD1|TRBV6-5|-
CAVLRDRGSKNIQYF
TGTGCCGTACTCCGGGACAGGGGGTCCAAAAACATTCAGTACTTC
>TRBJ1-4|TRBD1|TRBV2|-
CAGTQGVREKLFF
TGTGCCGGGACACAGGGGGTCCGTGAAAAACTGTTTTTT
>TRBJ2-1|TRBD2|TRBV11-3|-
CASSLNSAGVGYNEQFF
TGTGCCAGCAGCTTGAACTCAGCGGGAGTGGGGTACAATGAGCAGTTCTTC
>TRBJ2-7|-|TRBV15|once
CATSRYTDSYEQYF
TGTGCCACCAGCAGATACACGGACAGCTACGAGCAGTACTTC
>TRBJ2-5|TRBD1|TRBV10-3|-
CASQTGGETQYF
TGTGCCAGCCAAACAGGGGGAGAGACCCAGTACTTC